Listed below are T cell receptor beta chains from one sample, sequenced in a study of OX40 agonist ivuxolimab in advanced cancers. Clones were read by immunoSEQ multiplex PCR, and TCRdb kept only the in-frame ones, dropping some. The table includes tens of thousands of clones, 90% detected once. Sequenced material: CD4+ or CD8+ T cells sorted from blood, taken in a trial of the OX40 agonist ivuxolimab. Every receptor here comes from an adult with an advanced solid tumor such as melanoma, head and neck, liver or kidney cancer. CDR3s include the opening cysteine and the closing phenylalanine or tryptophan. D genes are given only for firm matches. Expanded clones get a size class; other rows say once, few or many, or leave the size out.

CDR3nt,CDR3aa,abundance,v_gene,j_gene,d_gene
TGTGCCAGCAGCCGTCCGGAACCGGGCACTGAAGCTTTCTTT,CASSRPEPGTEAFF,NA,TRBV5-6,TRBJ1-1,NA
TGTGCCAGCAGCACACTAGCGGGAAGGGCCATCAATGAGCAGTTCTTC,CASSTLAGRAINEQFF,NA,TRBV16,TRBJ2-1,TRBD2
TGTGCCAGCAGACAAGGGACGTTCGAGGGCAATCAGCCCCAGCATTTT,CASRQGTFEGNQPQHF,NA,TRBV7-2,TRBJ1-5,NA
TGTGCCAGCAGCTTATGGGGTCAAGCAGGGAACACTGAAGCTTTCTTT,CASSLWGQAGNTEAFF,NA,TRBV7-8,TRBJ1-1,NA
TGTGCCAGCAGCCAAGAGAGGGGGCTCTACGAGCAGTACTTC,CASSQERGLYEQYF,NA,TRBV4-2,TRBJ2-7,TRBD1
TGTGCCAGCAGTTTAGCAGCGGGAGAGACCCAGTACTTC,CASSLAAGETQYF,NA,TRBV6-5,TRBJ2-5,NA
TGTGCCAGCAGTTACCCAGGGGGCGCGTCCTACGAGCAGTACTTC,CASSYPGGASYEQYF,NA,TRBV6-6,TRBJ2-7,TRBD1
TGTGCCACCAGCAGATTCGCCGGGACTAATGGGGGAGGGGGGCAGTTCTTC,CATSRFAGTNGGGGQFF,NA,TRBV15,TRBJ2-1,NA
TGCGCCAGCAGCCTGCAACGTATAGGGGGGGCGACAGATATGCAGTATTTT,CASSLQRIGGATDMQYF,NA,TRBV5-1,TRBJ2-3,NA
TGTGCCAGTAGAGCTGCACCGGGACTAGCGGGAGGAGCAGATACGCAGTATTTT,CASRAAPGLAGGADTQYF,NA,TRBV19,TRBJ2-3,TRBD2
TGTGCCAGCAGTAAATTGACAGGGGGGGGTGATGGCTACACCTTC,CASSKLTGGGDGYTF,NA,TRBV28,TRBJ1-2,TRBD1
TGTGCCTGGAGCCAGGGGATATCCTACGAGCAGTACTTC,CAWSQGISYEQYF,NA,TRBV30,TRBJ2-7,NA
TGTGCCAGTAGTGGGCAAGGACAGCCACTCGGCTACACCTTC,CASSGQGQPLGYTF,NA,TRBV19,TRBJ1-2,NA
TGTGCCAGCAGTTCTAGCGGGAGGTTTCCCAACATTCAGTACTTC,CASSSSGRFPNIQYF,once,TRBV28,TRBJ2-4,TRBD2
TGCGCCAGCAGCGTGTCTTCTATTATGGGGAATGAGCAGTTCTTC,CASSVSSIMGNEQFF,NA,TRBV4-1,TRBJ2-1,NA
TGCGCCAGCAGCCAAGAAGAGGGCCTAGGAGTCCCTGAAGCTTTCTTT,CASSQEEGLGVPEAFF,NA,TRBV4-1,TRBJ1-1,NA
TGTGCCAGCAGTCCGCGACAGGGGCTGGAAGATACGCAGTATTTT,CASSPRQGLEDTQYF,NA,TRBV27,TRBJ2-3,TRBD1
TGTGCCAGCAGTTACAGGAGCGAAGCTTTCTTT,CASSYRSEAFF,NA,TRBV6-5,TRBJ1-1,NA
TGTGCCAGCAGCTTGGGTCCAGCGGGAGGGGGGGTCAATGAGCAGTTCTTC,CASSLGPAGGGVNEQFF,NA,TRBV5-4,TRBJ2-1,TRBD2
TGTGCCAGCAGTCCTTCAGGGGTGTCGAACACTGAAGCTTTCTTT,CASSPSGVSNTEAFF,NA,TRBV6-4,TRBJ1-1,NA
TGCAGCGTTGAAGCATATGAGGTAGAGGGTGAAAAACTGTTTTTT,CSVEAYEVEGEKLFF,NA,TRBV29-1,TRBJ1-4,NA
TGTGCCAGCAGTGGGGGACTAGACACAGATACGCAGTATTTT,CASSGGLDTDTQYF,NA,TRBV25-1,TRBJ2-3,TRBD2
TGTGCCAGCAGCTCGACAGGGATAACTGAAGCTTTCTTT,CASSSTGITEAFF,NA,TRBV11-3,TRBJ1-1,TRBD1
TGTGCCTGGAGTCTGGACAGGGCGGTCTACGAGCAGTACTTC,CAWSLDRAVYEQYF,NA,TRBV30,TRBJ2-7,TRBD1
TGTGCTAGCCAAAGAGGGTGGAGGGAGCTGTTTTTT,CASQRGWRELFF,NA,TRBV12-5,TRBJ2-2,NA
TGTGCCAGCAGCCTGCCGGGCCACTATGGCTACACCTTC,CASSLPGHYGYTF,NA,TRBV11-1,TRBJ1-2,NA
TGTGCCAGCACCACTAGCGACCACACAGATACGCAGTATTTT,CASTTSDHTDTQYF,NA,TRBV7-2,TRBJ2-3,TRBD2
TGTGCCAGCAGCACACAGGGACAGGGGGCGCGAGAGACCCAGTACTTC,CASSTQGQGARETQYF,NA,TRBV7-8,TRBJ2-5,TRBD1
TGTGCCAGCAGCTTAGGAGGACTAGCGGGAGTGTACGAGCAGTACTTC,CASSLGGLAGVYEQYF,NA,TRBV7-8,TRBJ2-7,TRBD2
TGCGCCAGCAGCCCGGAGCCCTCCAGAGACACTGAAGCTTTCTTT,CASSPEPSRDTEAFF,once,TRBV4-1,TRBJ1-1,NA
TGTGCCAGCAGTGAGGCGTCTTTTAAAGCGAACACCGGGGAGCTGTTTTTT,CASSEASFKANTGELFF,NA,TRBV2,TRBJ2-2,NA
TGTGCCAGCAGCTTAGGTGCGGGAGGGTGGAATGAGCAGTTCTTC,CASSLGAGGWNEQFF,NA,TRBV11-2,TRBJ2-1,TRBD2
TGTGCCAGCAGACAGGGTTGGAGAGATACGCAGTATTTT,CASRQGWRDTQYF,NA,TRBV14,TRBJ2-3,NA
TGTGCCAGCAGCTTGGACACAGGAACTGAAGCTTTCTTT,CASSLDTGTEAFF,NA,TRBV5-6,TRBJ1-1,NA
TGTGCCAGCTCCTTTCCGAGACAGGGGGCAGCGTTTGTGTCTTACAATGAGCAGTTCTTC,CASSFPRQGAAFVSYNEQFF,NA,TRBV27,TRBJ2-1,TRBD1
TGTGCCAGCAGTTTAATGGGAACGCAGTATTTT,CASSLMGTQYF,NA,TRBV27,TRBJ2-3,NA
TGTGCCAGCAGCCCGGGACTCCAATCCTACGAGCAGTACTTC,CASSPGLQSYEQYF,NA,TRBV5-4,TRBJ2-7,NA
TGCGCCAGCAGCCATTTCCGGGACAGGGGCCCCCTAGTTCGCGCCGGGGAGCTGTTTTTT,CASSHFRDRGPLVRAGELFF,NA,TRBV4-1,TRBJ2-2,TRBD1
TGTGCCAGCAGTGGCAGGGGATATAGCAATCAGCCCCAGCATTTT,CASSGRGYSNQPQHF,few,TRBV6-1,TRBJ1-5,NA
TGCGCCAGCAGCCAAGCCCCGGGACAGGGATTGTGGGGACGTAATGAAAAACTGTTTTTT,CASSQAPGQGLWGRNEKLFF,once,TRBV4-1,TRBJ1-4,TRBD1
TGCGCCAGCAGCTTGGGAGGGGGGCTTGCAGATACGCAGTATTTT,CASSLGGGLADTQYF,NA,TRBV5-1,TRBJ2-3,NA
TGTGCCAGCAGCAGGGGGGGAAGCAATCAGCCCCAGCATTTT,CASSRGGSNQPQHF,NA,TRBV5-5,TRBJ1-5,NA